The 8 T cell receptor beta chains given below trace back to one sample, sequenced in a study of CD8+ T cells in alopecia areata. Extraction of RNA preceded its reverse transcription into cDNA, which served as the sequencing template. Profiled with immunoSEQ multiplex PCR; TCRdb holds only in-frame clones, not every one. The repertoire holds more than 85,000 clones, with about 40% as singletons. Source material: CD4+ T cells sorted from blood. These receptors were collected from a human donor with alopecia areata.

This clone was recorded once. The chain links TRBV9 to TRBJ1-1; a possible D gene is TRBD1 (5 bases). Trimming removed 4 bases from V and 6 bases from J, with 13 bases in between. This CDR3 has 13 residues. Germline CDR1 is SGDLS and CDR2 is YYNGEE. Here the CDR3 DNA reads TGTGCCAGCAGCTTGGGGACGGACCCTGAAGCTTTCTTT. Protein sequence: CASSLGTDPEAFF.

The chain carries TRBV4-1 and TRBJ2-7; D not resolved. This CDR3 has 13 amino acids. V lost 2 bases and J 4 bases, leaving 9 bases between the germline ends. CDR1 is MGHRA and CDR2 is YSYEKL in the germline V gene. In DNA, the CDR3 is TGCGCCAGCAGCCAATTCGTTAGGTACGAGCAGTACTTC. It encodes CASSQFVRYEQYF.

The V gene is TRBV6-1, the J gene TRBJ2-7, with TRBD1 as a possible D gene (6 bases). CDR1 is MNHNS and CDR2 is SASEGT in the germline V gene. With 11 bases removed from V and 0 bases from J, the gap between germline ends came to 17 bases. This CDR3 spans 14 amino acids. The DNA of the CDR3 is TGTGCCGGAGCGAGGGACATCACCTCCTACGAGCAGTACTTC. Encoded protein: CAGARDITSYEQYF.

The V call is TRBV5-1, the J call TRBJ2-2; 7 bases align to TRBD1. Per germline, CDR1 SGHRS and CDR2 YFSETQ. After removal of 8 bases from V and 0 bases from J, the junction contained 7 bases not matched to a gene. The CDR3 length is 15 residues. The CDR3 region has the DNA TGCGCCAGTGCTCTGGGACAGACGAACACCGGGGAGCTGTTTTTT. Its translation: CASALGQTNTGELFF. The full variable domain, with the rest looked up from reference TRBV5-1 and TRBJ2-2, is KAGVTQTPRYLIKTRGQQVTLSCSPISGHRSVSWYQQTPGQGLQFLFEYFSETQRNKGNFPGRFSGRQFSNSRSEMNVSTLELGDSALYLCASALGQTNTGELFFGEGSRLTVL.

This clone was found a few times. The gene calls are TRBV30 and TRBJ2-7, with D hard to call. Trimming took 1 base from V and 3 from J, leaving 10 bases between them. The CDR3 is 13 amino acids. Germline V CDR1 and CDR2: GTSNPN, SVGIG (reference sequence). As DNA, the CDR3 is TGTGCCTGGAGTGAAGCTACCTACTACGAGCAGTACTTC. This sequence encodes CAWSEATYYEQYF.

V and J are TRBV13 and TRBJ2-5, with D perhaps matching TRBD1 (6 bases). Germline V gene lookup returns CDR1 PRHDT and CDR2 FYEKMQ (reference sequence). The CDR3 is 14 amino acids. The germline V and J ends were trimmed by 5 bases and 5 bases, with 15 bases remaining between them. The CDR3 spells CASSATGGVETQYF. The CDR3 coding sequence is TGTGCCAGCAGCGCGACAGGAGGTGTGGAGACCCAGTACTTC.

The chain links TRBV6-5 to TRBJ2-5; TRBD1 aligns across 9 bases. This CDR3 is built from 15 residues. The junction had 10 bases not matched to a gene; V was cut back by 7 bases and J by 4 bases. Germline loops: CDR1 MNHEY, CDR2 SVGAGI. The CDR3 spells CASNRDRGRGETQYF. CDR3 bases: TGTGCCAGCAACCGAGACAGGGGGAGAGGAGAGACCCAGTACTTC.

This chain joins TRBV29-1 and TRBJ2-5; possibly TRBD2 for D (7 bases). V lost 5 bases to trimming and J lost 4 bases, with 14 bases between them. The CDR3 contains 13 residues. Germline CDR1 SQVTM, CDR2 ANQGSEA. CDR3 region: CSVRVGGGETQYF. The CDR3 region has the DNA TGCAGCGTTCGCGTAGGGGGGGGAGAGACCCAGTACTTC.